Below are 24 T cell receptor beta chains sequenced from a single sample in a study of response to subunit inactivated influenza vaccine. TCRdb re-called the RT-PCR reads with MiXCR, one entry per CDR3 protein. The repertoire holds about 570,000 distinct CDR3 sequences, with around 10% as singletons. The same specimen was also included in a second study, on T cells expressing NK-cell markers. Per that paper: TCR beta cDNA was generated via 5'RACE template switching incorporating UMIs.

The sequenced sample was PBMCs from blood, obtained on the day of vaccination. These TCRs come from a man aged 45-65 years who received an inactivated influenza vaccine.

V and J are TRBV20-1 and TRBJ2-1; tentatively, D is TRBD1 (6 bases). The germline V gene has CDR1 DFQATT and CDR2 SNEGSKA (reference sequence). Trimming pared 3 bases from V and 7 bases from J, leaving 22 bases between. This CDR3 is built from 16 residues. In nucleotides, the CDR3 is TGCAGTGCTAGCGCGACAGGAATTCACCCCTCTAATGAGCAGTTCTTC. Its translation: CSASATGIHPSNEQFF.

The chain is built from TRBV28 and TRBJ2-1, with D perhaps TRBD1 or TRBD2 (5 bases each). This CDR3 region has 16 residues. From germline, CDR1 is MDHEN and CDR2 SYDVKM. Trimming removed 6 bases from V and 0 bases from J, with 15 bases in between. The DNA for the CDR3 is TGTGCCAGCAGCCTTCGTGGGACGGTCTCCTACAATGAGCAGTTCTTC. Translation: CASSLRGTVSYNEQFF.

This clonotype was counted many times. As DNA, the CDR3 is TGCAGTGCGAAACCCGGCAGCTTAAACACTGAAGCTTTCTTT. Amino acid sequence: CSAKPGSLNTEAFF. The gene calls are TRBV20-1 and TRBJ1-1, with no clear D. CDR1 and CDR2 (germline): DFQATT, SNEGSKA (reference sequence). The CDR3 extends over 14 amino acids. The V gene lost 6 bases and the J gene lost 2 bases, with 16 bases spanning the gap.

This chain joins TRBV7-9 and TRBJ1-4, with D perhaps TRBD1 (6 bases). The CDR3 spans 15 residues. V lost 2 bases to trimming and J lost 6 bases, with 13 bases between them. Germline-derived CDR1 and CDR2 are SEHNR and FQNEAQ (reference sequence). Written as DNA, the CDR3 is TGTGCCAGCAGCTTACCGACAGGACTGGATGAAAAACTGTTTTTT. The encoded protein is CASSLPTGLDEKLFF.

In its sample, this clonotype was seen a few times. The chain has TRBV20-1 and TRBJ2-6; possibly TRBD1 for D (6 bases). This CDR3 spans 15 amino acids. Trimming cost V 2 bases and J 4 bases, with 12 bases left between them. Germline-derived CDR1 and CDR2 are DFQATT and SNEGSKA (reference sequence). This chain's CDR3 is CSARNRVKGANVLTF. CDR3 in DNA: TGCAGTGCTAGAAACAGGGTGAAAGGGGCCAACGTCCTGACTTTC.

The V and J genes are TRBV11-2 and TRBJ2-5; 13 bases align to TRBD2. Germline loops: CDR1 SGHAT, CDR2 FQNNGV. J gave up 4 bases and V 1 base, and 9 bases lay outside the gene matches. CDR3 length: 18 amino acids. CDR3 region: CASSLGPRTSGSGETQYF. CDR3 coding DNA: TGTGCCAGCAGCTTAGGCCCCAGGACTAGCGGGAGCGGAGAGACCCAGTACTTC.

In DNA form, the CDR3 reads TGTGCCACCACCCCAGGGTCAGTAAATGAGCAGTTCTTC. This encodes CATTPGSVNEQFF. V is TRBV15 and J is TRBJ2-1, with D perhaps matching TRBD1 (5 bases). From germline, CDR1 is LNHNV and CDR2 YYDKDF (reference sequence). The V and J ends lost 7 bases and 7 bases respectively, with 14 bases between them. The CDR3 has 13 residues. Together with reference TRBV15 and TRBJ2-1, the CDR3 gives the full variable domain: DAMVIQNPRYQVTQFGKPVTLSCSQTLNHNVMYWYQQKSSQAPKLLFHYYDKDFNNEADTPDNFQSRRPNTSFCFLDIRSPGLGDTAMYLCATTPGSVNEQFFGPGTRLTVL.

This clonotype has more than one count but fewer than ten. The chain recombines TRBV6-2 or TRBV6-3 with TRBJ2-1; 15 bases match TRBD2. The ends lost 2 bases at V and 3 bases at J; junction bases unmatched: 2. Germline CDR1 and CDR2: MNHEY and SVGEGT. This CDR3 comprises 17 residues. The CDR3 is CASSYRTSGGDYNEQFF. The CDR3 nucleotides are TGTGCCAGCAGTTACCGGACTAGCGGGGGGGACTACAATGAGCAGTTCTTC.

This chain joins TRBV12-3 or TRBV12-4 and TRBJ2-3; D call uncertain. The ends were cut back, 3 bases at V and 4 bases at J, with 11 bases in the middle. The CDR3 has 14 residues. The CDR3 nucleotides are TGTGCCAGCAGTTTGGGTCCAGCTGCAGATACGCAGTATTTT. Translating gives CASSLGPAADTQYF.

The rearrangement uses TRBV21-1 and TRBJ2-7; TRBD2 was called by the table and not checked on the DNA. TRBV21-1 is a pseudogene segment. The CDR3 spans 14 residues. CDR3 sequence (DNA): TGTGCCAGCAGCAAAGTCGGGCGGGGCTACGAGCAGTACTTC. Protein sequence: CASSKVGRGYEQYF.

The table lists this clonotype with a few counts. The gene calls are TRBV5-1 and TRBJ2-7; 8 bases map to TRBD1. Trimming cost V 0 bases and J 7 bases; bases outside gene matches: 6. CDR1 and CDR2 from the germline V gene are SGHRS and YFSETQ. The CDR3 has 14 amino acids. CDR3 in amino acids: CASSLAQGVEEQYF. The CDR3 region has the DNA TGCGCCAGCAGCTTGGCACAGGGGGTCGAAGAGCAGTACTTC.

The rearrangement uses TRBV6-2 or TRBV6-3 and TRBJ2-7; 7 bases fit TRBD2. With 6 bases clipped from V and 0 bases from J, the junction kept 11 bases outside the gene matches. The CDR3 totals 16 residues. Per germline, CDR1 MNHEY and CDR2 SVGEGT. The CDR3 DNA follows: TGTGCCAGCAGCCTCAGGCGGGGGTTTAGCTCCTACGAGCAGTACTTC. It codes for CASSLRRGFSSYEQYF.

The chain joins TRBV7-6 to TRBJ2-3; the match to TRBD2 covers 8 bases. Germline trimming cut 1 base from V and 4 bases from J; bases unmatched to any gene: 4. This CDR3 is 15 amino acids long. Germline V gene data show CDR1 as SGHVS and CDR2 as FNYEAQ. The CDR3 DNA is TGTGCCAGCAGCTTAGGTGCGGGGGGCTCAGATACGCAGTATTTT. As protein: CASSLGAGGSDTQYF.

This chain connects TRBV7-3 to TRBJ1-1; a weak D match, TRBD1 (5 bases). This CDR3 comprises 15 residues. V lost 3 bases and J lost 3, with 14 bases in between. The germline V gene has CDR1 SGHTA and CDR2 FQGTGA. CDR3 DNA sequence: TGTGCCAGCAGCTTTTTTGTCAGGGAAGACACTGAAGCTTTCTTT. It is translated as CASSFFVREDTEAFF. Supplemented by reference TRBV7-3 and TRBJ1-1, the full variable domain reads GAGVSQTPSNKVTEKGKYVELRCDPISGHTALYWYRQSLGQGPEFLIYFQGTGAADDSGLPNDRFFAVRPEGSVSTLKIQRTERGDSAVYLCASSFFVREDTEAFFGQGTRLTVV.

This rearrangement joins TRBV6-5 to TRBJ2-5; weak D call: TRBD1 (5 bases). CDR1 and CDR2 from the germline V gene are MNHEY and SVGAGI. The CDR3 loop spans 15 amino acids. V was pared by 0 bases and J by 4 bases, with 12 bases between. CDR3 sequence: CASSYSKGVGETQYF. In DNA form, the CDR3 reads TGTGCCAGCAGTTACTCGAAAGGGGTGGGAGAGACCCAGTACTTC.

This clonotype occurred many times. This sequence joins TRBV12-3 or TRBV12-4 and TRBJ2-3; unclear D gene. Trimming pared 3 bases from V and 4 bases from J, leaving 14 bases between. This CDR3 region has 15 residues. The CDR3 sequence: CASSFQIGRPDTQYF. Here the CDR3 DNA reads TGTGCCAGCAGTTTTCAAATAGGTCGACCAGATACGCAGTATTTT.

V is TRBV5-1 and J is TRBJ1-2, with TRBD1 identical over 7 bases. V dropped 3 bases and J dropped 4; count of bases not matched to a gene: 9. The germline gives CDR1 SGHRS, CDR2 YFSETQ. This CDR3 spans 15 amino acids. The DNA for the CDR3 is TGCGCCAGCAGCTGGGGACAGAACCTTCCCTATGGCTACACCTTC. Residues: CASSWGQNLPYGYTF.

This clonotype has just a few counts. The genes are TRBV11-1 and TRBJ1-1; 9 positions agree with TRBD1. The CDR3 runs to 14 residues. Unmatched junction bases numbered 3, after V lost 7 bases and J lost 0 bases. The germline gives CDR1 SGHAT, CDR2 FQDESV (reference sequence). DNA of the CDR3: TGTGCCAGCAAGGGACAGGGATTGAACACTGAAGCTTTCTTT. This translates into CASKGQGLNTEAFF.

This clonotype showed up just a few times. The genes are TRBV7-6 and TRBJ2-1; 13 bases match TRBD2. Germline CDR1 is SGHVS and CDR2 is FNYEAQ. V was pared by 0 bases and J by 2 bases, with 1 base of the junction left unmatched. This CDR3 comprises 17 residues. The CDR3 nucleotides are TGTGCCAGCAGCTTAGCGGGGACTAGCGGGACCTACAATGAGCAGTTCTTC. As protein: CASSLAGTSGTYNEQFF.

The J gene is TRBJ2-5, the V gene TRBV5-6; perhaps TRBD1 as D (6 bases). CDR3 length: 19 amino acids. CDR1 and CDR2 (germline): SGHDT, YYEEEE. V was cut by 0 bases and J by 2 bases, with 23 bases left in between. CDR3 in amino acids: CASSLDRDTHRPAQETQYF. The CDR3 nucleotides read TGTGCCAGCAGCTTGGATCGGGACACGCACCGCCCAGCTCAAGAGACCCAGTACTTC.

The J gene is TRBJ2-7, the V gene TRBV7-9, with unresolved D. The ends were cut back, 2 bases at V and 3 bases at J, with 11 bases in the middle. CDR3 size: 14 residues. Looked up from germline, CDR1 is SEHNR and CDR2 is FQNEAQ (reference sequence). CDR3 amino acids: CASSLSTTNYEQYF. The CDR3 DNA sequence: TGTGCCAGCAGCTTAAGTACAACCAACTACGAGCAGTACTTC.

This clonotype was seen more than once but under ten times. The chain carries TRBV6-2 or TRBV6-3 and TRBJ1-2, with 8 nucleotides matching TRBD1. The CDR3 has 13 amino acids. Germline V gene sequence: CDR1 MNHEY, CDR2 SVGEGT. V was pared by 7 bases and J by 8 bases, with 9 bases of the junction left unmatched. The CDR3 DNA reads as TGTGCCAGCACTCAGGACAGGGTCGACGGCTACACCTTC. Translated, it gives CASTQDRVDGYTF.

The chain uses TRBV4-3 and TRBJ1-1; no definite D call. CDR3 length equals 15 residues. The germline gives CDR1 LGHNA, CDR2 YSLEER. Trimming removed 0 bases at V and 1 base at J, with 9 bases between. The CDR3 is CASSQDWEGNTEAFF. The CDR3 nucleotides read TGCGCCAGCAGCCAAGATTGGGAAGGGAACACTGAAGCTTTCTTT.

V usage is TRBV28 and J usage is TRBJ2-7, with 8 bases fitting TRBD1. The length of the CDR3 is 13 residues. V dropped 4 bases and J dropped 6; count of bases not matched to a gene: 5. Germline CDR1 is MDHEN and CDR2 is SYDVKM. As DNA, the CDR3 is TGTGCCAGCAGTTCCGGACAGGGACCCGAGCAGTACTTC. Translating gives CASSSGQGPEQYF.